This TCR beta chain was sequenced in a study of T cells in tuberculosis. Study overall: A South African cohort included IGRA-negative adolescents, latently infected IGRA-positive adolescents and adults with active tuberculosis. Study conclusions and caveats: Shorter CDR3-alpha in active tuberculosis partly drove smaller distances. Active tuberculosis TCR-alpha repertoires lay closer to GMM-specific TCRs than IGRA-negative controls, suggesting clonal expansion.

On average about 100,000 T cells per donor were immunosequenced. Repertoires were generated with immunoSEQ multiplex PCR, while TCRdb's copy carries only in-frame clones and drops some. This table holds tens of thousands of clones, just over 90% found once. Trimming shortened V by 3 bases and J by 7 bases, and 10 bases separated the two germline ends. CDR1 and CDR2 from the germline V gene are SGHAT and FQNNGV. The CDR3 is 12 residues long. Of note for this clone: The antigen remains unidentified.

The origin of this receptor is a donor between 10 and 35 years old with latent tuberculosis or without tuberculosis infection. Some clones in this sample may be carry-over from other donors' samples. V is TRBV11-2 and J is TRBJ2-7, with D maybe TRBD2 (5 bases). The sequenced material came from PBMCs. DNA of the CDR3: TGTGCCAGCAGCTTCCGTCCGGGGGAGCAGTACTTC. Its translation: CASSFRPGEQYF.